The T cell receptor (beta chain) described here comes from a study of shared clonotypes between healthy human individuals. CD45RO-negative, CCR7-positively selected cells formed the naive CD8 fraction, excluding terminally differentiated effector memory CD45RA+ cells. Regarding this clone: What it binds is unknown.

Notes on the study in general: Non-shared clonotypes had lower generation probabilities than clonotypes shared by all four sorted-subset donors. Apart from blood, nothing was sampled; tissue repertoires likely differ. Shared across a handful of donors were roughly 5.3% of the naive CD4 clonotypes.

Sorted-subset replicate PCRs used 150 to 250 ng of genomic DNA. This amount corresponded to approximately 30,000 T cell genomes. Sequencing used immunoSEQ multiplex PCR; TCRdb keeps in-frame clones, though not all of them. The table includes about 750,000 clones, around 92% detected once. Losses at the gene ends were 6 bases for V and 12 bases for J; bases not matched to a gene: 13. Germline loops: CDR1 ENHRY, CDR2 SYGVKD. The CDR3 has 15 residues. The rearrangement uses TRBV10-3 and TRBJ2-1, with 11 bases aligning to TRBD2. This sequence originates from a man aged 30-40 years in good health. Sequenced sample: naive CD8+ T cells sorted from blood. Written as DNA, the CDR3 is TGTGCCATCAGCCAGACTAGCGGGAATCTTCAGGCGCAGTTCTTC. Translation: CAISQTSGNLQAQFF.